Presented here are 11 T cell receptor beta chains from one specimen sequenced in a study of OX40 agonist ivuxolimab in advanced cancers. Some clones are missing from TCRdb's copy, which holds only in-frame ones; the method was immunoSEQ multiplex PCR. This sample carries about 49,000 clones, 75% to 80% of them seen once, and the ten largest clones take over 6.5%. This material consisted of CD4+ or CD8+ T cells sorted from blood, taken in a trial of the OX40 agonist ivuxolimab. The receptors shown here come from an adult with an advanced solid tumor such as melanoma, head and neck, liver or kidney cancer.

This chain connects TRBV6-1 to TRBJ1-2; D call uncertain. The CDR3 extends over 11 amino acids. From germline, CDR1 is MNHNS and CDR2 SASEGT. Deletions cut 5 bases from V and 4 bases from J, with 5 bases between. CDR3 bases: TGTGCCAGCAGTCTCATCTATGGCTACACCTTC. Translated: CASSLIYGYTF.

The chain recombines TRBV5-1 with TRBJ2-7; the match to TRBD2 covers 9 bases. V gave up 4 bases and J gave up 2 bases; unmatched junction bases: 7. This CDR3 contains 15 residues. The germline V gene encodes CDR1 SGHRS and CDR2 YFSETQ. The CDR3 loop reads CASSLGLAKTYEQYF. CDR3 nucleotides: TGCGCCAGCAGCCTCGGACTAGCGAAGACCTACGAGCAGTACTTC.

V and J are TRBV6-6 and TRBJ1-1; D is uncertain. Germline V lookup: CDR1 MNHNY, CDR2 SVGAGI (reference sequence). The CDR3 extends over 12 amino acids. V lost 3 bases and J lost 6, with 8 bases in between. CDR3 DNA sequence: TGTGCCAGCAGTTATCGTGGGGCTGAAGCTTTCTTT. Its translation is CASSYRGAEAFF.

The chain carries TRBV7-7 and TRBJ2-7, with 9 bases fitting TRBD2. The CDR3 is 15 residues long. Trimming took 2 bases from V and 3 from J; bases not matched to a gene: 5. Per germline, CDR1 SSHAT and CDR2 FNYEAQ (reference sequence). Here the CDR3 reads CASSLRAGGYYEQYF. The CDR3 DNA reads TGTGCCAGCAGCTTACGGGCGGGAGGGTACTACGAGCAGTACTTC.

CDR3 in DNA: TGTGCCAGCAGCTCCGGGACTAGCGGGGCAGATACGCAGTATTTT. Translating it yields CASSSGTSGADTQYF. This rearrangement joins TRBV7-2 to TRBJ2-3; TRBD2 aligns across 13 bases. CDR3 length: 15 amino acids. The J segment lost 4 bases and the V segment lost 4 bases, leaving 2 bases of the junction unmatched. From germline, CDR1 is SGHTA and CDR2 FQGNSA.

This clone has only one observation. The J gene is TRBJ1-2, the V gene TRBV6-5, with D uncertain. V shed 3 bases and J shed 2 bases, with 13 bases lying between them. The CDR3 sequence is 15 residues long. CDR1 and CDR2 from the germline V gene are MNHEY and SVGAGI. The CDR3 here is CASSYSLDTNYGYTF. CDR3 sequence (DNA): TGTGCCAGCAGTTATTCTTTAGACACCAACTATGGCTACACCTTC.

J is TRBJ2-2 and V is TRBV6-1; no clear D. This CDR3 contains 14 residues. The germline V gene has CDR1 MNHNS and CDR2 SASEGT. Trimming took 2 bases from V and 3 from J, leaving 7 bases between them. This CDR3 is CASSEYRDTGELFF. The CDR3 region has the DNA TGTGCCAGCAGTGAATATCGGGACACCGGGGAGCTGTTTTTT.

CDR3 protein: CASSSGGGYTEAFF. In nucleotides, the CDR3 is TGTGCCAGCAGCTCGGGCGGGGGATATACTGAAGCTTTCTTT. This chain uses TRBV5-5 with TRBJ1-1; D is perhaps TRBD1 (5 bases). V lost 3 bases to trimming and J lost 5 bases, with 14 bases between them. This CDR3 contains 14 residues. In germline, CDR1 is SGHKS, CDR2 YYEKEE (reference sequence).

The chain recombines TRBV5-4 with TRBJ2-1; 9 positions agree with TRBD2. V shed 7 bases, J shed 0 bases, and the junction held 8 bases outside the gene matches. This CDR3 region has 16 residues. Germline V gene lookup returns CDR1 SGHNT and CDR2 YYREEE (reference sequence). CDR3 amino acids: CASQASGTRSYNEQFF. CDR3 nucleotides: TGTGCCAGCCAGGCTAGCGGGACTCGCTCCTACAATGAGCAGTTCTTC. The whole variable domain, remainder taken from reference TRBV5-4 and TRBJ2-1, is ETGVTQSPTHLIKTRGQQVTLRCSSQSGHNTVSWYQQALGQGPQFIFQYYREEENGRGNFPPRFSGLQFPNYSSELNVNALELDDSALYLCASQASGTRSYNEQFFGPGTRLTVL.

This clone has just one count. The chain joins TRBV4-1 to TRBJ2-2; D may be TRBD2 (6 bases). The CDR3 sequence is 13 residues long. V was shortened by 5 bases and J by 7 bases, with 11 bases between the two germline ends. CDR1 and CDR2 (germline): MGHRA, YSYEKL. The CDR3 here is CASSERGGGELFF. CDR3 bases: TGCGCCAGCAGCGAGAGGGGAGGCGGGGAGCTGTTTTTT.

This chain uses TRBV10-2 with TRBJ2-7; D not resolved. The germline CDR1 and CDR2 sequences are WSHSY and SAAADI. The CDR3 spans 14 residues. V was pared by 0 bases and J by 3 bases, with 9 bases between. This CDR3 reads CASSESYRNYEQYF. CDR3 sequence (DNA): TGCGCCAGCAGTGAGTCGTACAGAAACTACGAGCAGTACTTC.